A single sample is the source of the 4 T cell receptor beta chains below, sequenced in a study of vaccination and CD4 T cells after COVID-19. The Oncomine TCR Beta short-read assay sequenced DNA from cultured CD4+ T cells. One entry per CDR3 protein results from TCRdb running MiXCR on the PCR reads. Altogether 9,500 to 15,000 distinct CDR3 sequences are present, roughly 29% being singletons, with the ten largest covering around 24%. Treatment defined: roughly 10-day PBMC culture with coronavirus spike peptide pools or control peptides (ViraFEST assay). No antigen has been assigned to these receptors. The sequenced material came from cultured CD4+ T cells from blood. All receptors derive from a human donor with COVID-19.

V is TRBV20-1 and J is TRBJ2-3; D gene uncertain. V was shortened by 7 bases and J by 5 bases, with 10 bases between the two germline ends. CDR3 length equals 11 residues. Germline CDR1 reads DFQATT; CDR2 reads SNEGSKA (reference sequence). The CDR3 region is CSVSTGDTQYF. Here the CDR3 DNA reads TGCAGTGTTTCTACTGGAGATACGCAGTATTTT.

This clonotype was seen a few times. This rearrangement joins TRBV19 to TRBJ2-5; D is unresolved. The CDR3 extends over 13 amino acids. Trimming removed 0 bases from V and 9 bases from J, with 11 bases in between. Germline CDR1 and CDR2: LNHDA and SQIVND (reference sequence). The CDR3 DNA reads TGTGCCAGTAGTATAGATCCTGGCCCGGCCCAGTACTTC. This gives the protein CASSIDPGPAQYF.

In DNA form, the CDR3 reads TGTGCCAGCAGGGGAGCCGGGACAGGGTTTTCACCCCTCCACTTT. This codes for CASRGAGTGFSPLHF. The chain couples TRBV5-8 to TRBJ1-6, with TRBD1 identical over 9 bases. The ends lost 5 bases at V and 9 bases at J; junction bases unmatched: 9. The CDR3 contains 15 residues. Germline assignment: CDR1 SGHTS and CDR2 YDEGEE.

The chain recombines TRBV7-2 with TRBJ1-3; D perhaps matches TRBD1 (6 bases). Per germline, CDR1 SGHTA and CDR2 FQGNSA. The CDR3 totals 18 residues. V was pared by 3 bases and J by 4 bases, with 22 bases between. Here the CDR3 reads CASSLRVMSGGPGNTIYF. CDR3 nucleotide sequence: TGTGCCAGCAGCTTGAGAGTGATGAGTGGGGGGCCCGGAAACACCATATATTTT.